Below are 4 T cell receptor beta chains sequenced from a single sample in a study of blood T cell repertoires in COVID-19. Measured with immunoSEQ multiplex PCR; TCRdb has only the in-frame clones, and not every one. The table records 130,000 or so clones, 84% of them present only once. The material sequenced was PBMCs or T cells enriched from blood (not recorded which). The receptors originated from a woman aged 25 to 39 who had recovered from COVID-19.

This clone was observed a single time. This sequence joins TRBV7-9 and TRBJ2-7, with 11 bases fitting TRBD2. Germline CDR1 reads SEHNR; CDR2 reads FQNEAQ (reference sequence). Trimming removed 9 bases from V and 1 base from J; junction bases left unmatched: 8. The CDR3 consists of 15 residues. The chain's CDR3 is CASHIAGGPSYEQYF. In nucleotides, the CDR3 is TGTGCCAGTCACATAGCGGGAGGGCCTTCCTACGAGCAGTACTTC. The full variable domain, rest sourced from reference TRBV7-9 and TRBJ2-7, is DTGVSQNPRHKITKRGQNVTFRCDPISEHNRLYWYRQTLGQGPEFLTYFQNEAQLEKSRLLSDRFSAERPKGSFSTLEIQRTEQGDSAMYLCASHIAGGPSYEQYFGPGTRLTVT.

V usage is TRBV9 and J usage is TRBJ2-2, with no clear D. Germline CDR1 reads SGDLS; CDR2 reads YYNGEE. The CDR3 totals 13 residues. V was clipped by 4 bases and J by 5 bases, with 9 bases between them. The CDR3: CASSPLTTGELFF. The CDR3 DNA reads TGTGCCAGCAGCCCGCTGACTACCGGGGAGCTGTTTTTT.

This clone was recorded only once. V gene TRBV28 combines with J gene TRBJ2-7; the match to TRBD1 covers 7 bases. The CDR3 has 15 residues. Germline V gives CDR1 MDHEN, CDR2 SYDVKM. The junction had 8 bases not matched to a gene; V was cut back by 6 bases and J by 0 bases. DNA of the CDR3: TGTGCCAGCAGGTACAGGGGACCTCTCTCCTACGAGCAGTACTTC. The encoded protein is CASRYRGPLSYEQYF.

In DNA form, the CDR3 reads TGCGCCAGCAGCCAAGAGAGCACTAGCGGGGAGAACATTCAGTACTTC. This encodes CASSQESTSGENIQYF. The V and J genes are TRBV4-3 and TRBJ2-4, with TRBD2 matching 10 bases. Germline V CDR1 and CDR2: LGHNA, YSLEER. Trimming cost V 0 bases and J 7 bases; bases outside gene matches: 6. This CDR3 contains 16 residues.